A selection of T cell receptor beta chains follows, all from one sample in a study of blood T cell repertoires in COVID-19. TCRdb keeps only in-frame clones here, not all; method: immunoSEQ multiplex PCR. There are over 600,000 clones in the sample; 70% to 90% occur only once, and approximately 0.25% lies in the top ten. The sequenced sample consisted of peripheral blood. All receptors come from a woman aged 18-30 years with acute or convalescent COVID-19. Each CDR3 is given with its conserved first and last residue. A D gene is named only where the DNA matches it firmly. Expanded clones are given a class, and other clones once, few, many or no size at all.

length	D	V	size	J	CDR3	DNA
15	.	TRBV19	.	TRBJ1-5	CASRARTVISQPQHF	TGTGCCAGTAGGGCCCGGACAGTTATCAGTCAGCCCCAGCATTTT
17	.	TRBV7-9	.	TRBJ1-2	CASSSSWAILQHYGYTF	TGTGCCAGCAGCTCTTCATGGGCAATATTACAGCACTATGGCTACACCTTC
13	.	TRBV2	once	TRBJ1-2	CASRGLGFYGYTF	TGTGCCAGCAGGGGACTGGGGTTTTACGGCTACACCTTC
9	.	TRBV21-1	.	TRBJ2-4	CASSNGGIF	TGTGCCAGCAGCAATGGGGGGATTTTC
14	.	TRBV6-2/TRBV6-3	.	TRBJ1-2	CASSYLTGTYGYTF	TGTGCCAGCAGTTACCTTACAGGGACCTATGGCTACACCTTC
16	TRBD1	TRBV7-2	once	TRBJ1-2	CASSPVDRLERYGYTF	TGTGCCAGCAGCCCAGTGGACAGGTTGGAGCGGTATGGCTACACCTTC
17	.	TRBV11-2	few	TRBJ1-3	CASSSEIDSFNGNTIYF	TGTGCCAGCAGCTCTGAAATAGACAGTTTTAACGGAAACACCATATATTTT
12	.	TRBV6-5	.	TRBJ1-2	CASTRGDYGYTF	TGTGCCAGCACCCGGGGAGACTATGGCTACACCTTC
15	TRBD1	TRBV27	once	TRBJ1-5	CASSLLGQDHQPQHF	TGTGCCAGCAGTTTATTAGGACAGGACCATCAGCCCCAGCATTTT
14	TRBD1	TRBV30	once	TRBJ1-1	CAWSVQGASTEAFF	TGTGCCTGGAGTGTACAGGGGGCAAGCACTGAAGCTTTCTTT
14	TRBD1	TRBV11-2	once	TRBJ2-5	CASSLDRGPETQYF	TGTGCCAGCAGCTTGGACAGGGGGCCGGAGACCCAGTACTTC
15	TRBD2	TRBV9	.	TRBJ2-1	CASSAGTSGVDEQFF	TGTGCCAGCAGCGCCGGGACTAGCGGGGTAGATGAGCAGTTCTTC
13	.	TRBV27	.	TRBJ1-1	CASSSTGFREAFF	TGTGCCAGCAGTTCCACAGGGTTCCGTGAAGCTTTCTTT
12	.	TRBV5-1	.	TRBJ2-7	CASAQNSYEQYF	TGCGCCAGCGCACAGAATTCCTACGAGCAGTACTTC
13	.	TRBV5-5	.	TRBJ2-1	CASSLGSDNEQFF	TGTGCCAGCAGCTTGGGGTCGGACAATGAGCAGTTCTTC
16	.	TRBV4-3	.	TRBJ2-3	CASSQDWTGSTDTQYF	TGCGCCAGCAGCCAAGATTGGACGGGGAGCACAGATACGCAGTATTTT
12	TRBD1	TRBV29-1	.	TRBJ1-2	CSVADRGDGYTF	TGCAGCGTCGCCGACAGGGGTGATGGCTACACCTTC
16	TRBD1	TRBV15	.	TRBJ2-7	CATRNATGTATYEQYF	TGTGCCACCCGCAACGCAACCGGGACAGCTACCTACGAGCAGTACTTC
16	.	TRBV13	.	TRBJ2-5	CASSSQARGGRETQYF	TGTGCCAGCAGCTCTCAAGCACGTGGGGGGAGAGAGACCCAGTACTTC
13	.	TRBV4-1	once	TRBJ1-1	CASSQARGTEAFF	TGCGCCAGCAGCCAAGCTCGGGGAACTGAAGCTTTCTTT
15	TRBD1	TRBV7-9	.	TRBJ2-7	CASSLEGQGSYEQYF	TGTGCCAGCAGCTTAGAAGGACAGGGCTCCTACGAGCAGTACTTC
16	.	TRBV5-8	.	TRBJ2-5	CASSLDLQRIQETQYF	TGTGCCAGCAGCTTAGACCTCCAGCGGATCCAAGAGACCCAGTACTTC
17	.	TRBV18	.	TRBJ2-3	CASSPPGKRRGTDTQYF	TGTGCCAGCTCACCACCCGGGAAACGAAGAGGGACAGATACGCAGTATTTT
16	TRBD1	TRBV19	.	TRBJ2-2	CASSDAGTGVRGELFF	TGTGCCAGTAGTGACGCCGGGACAGGGGTACGCGGGGAGCTGTTTTTT
15	TRBD1	TRBV11-2	.	TRBJ1-3	CASRSGQGDGNTIYF	TGTGCCAGCAGATCAGGACAGGGAGATGGAAACACCATATATTTT
15	TRBD1	TRBV7-9	.	TRBJ2-5	CASSLGQGARETQYF	TGTGCCAGCAGCTTGGGACAGGGGGCACGAGAGACCCAGTACTTC
16	.	TRBV4-1	.	TRBJ2-7	CASSQETAGRPYEQYF	TGCGCCAGCAGCCAAGAGACGGCGGGGAGACCCTACGAGCAGTACTTC
14	.	TRBV7-9	.	TRBJ1-1	CASSLVGETLEAFF	TGTGCCAGCAGCTTAGTGGGCGAGACCCTTGAAGCTTTCTTT
17	TRBD1	TRBV7-6	.	TRBJ2-2	CASSQGVFSRAYGELFF	TGTGCCAGCAGCCAGGGGGTGTTTTCTAGGGCGTACGGGGAGCTGTTTTTT
14	.	TRBV7-2	.	TRBJ1-2	CASSSIHRVAGYTF	TGTGCCAGCAGCTCCATCCACAGGGTGGCTGGCTACACCTTC
14	TRBD1	TRBV11-2	.	TRBJ2-2	CASTRDSLSGELFF	TGTGCCAGCACCCGGGACAGTCTCTCCGGGGAGCTGTTTTTT
15	TRBD1	TRBV29-1	.	TRBJ2-7	CSVELQGSSSYEQYF	TGCAGCGTTGAGTTACAGGGGTCGAGCTCCTACGAGCAGTACTTC
14	.	TRBV30	.	TRBJ2-7	CAWSIPGPAYEQYF	TGTGCCTGGAGTATCCCAGGTCCGGCCTACGAGCAGTACTTC
15	.	TRBV6-4	.	TRBJ1-3	CASRGADRPGNTIYF	TGTGCCAGCAGGGGGGCCGACAGACCTGGAAACACCATATATTTT
16	.	TRBV4-1	once	TRBJ2-4	CASSHRSPVPSNIQYF	TGCGCCAGCAGCCATCGATCCCCGGTACCCTCCAACATTCAGTACTTC
18	TRBD2	TRBV4-1	.	TRBJ2-3	CASSQLGLAGGRPDTQYF	TGCGCCAGCAGCCAACTCGGACTAGCGGGGGGGCGCCCAGATACGCAGTATTTT
15	TRBD1	TRBV6-5	.	TRBJ2-7	CASSYREGQSYEQYF	TGTGCCAGCAGTTACCGTGAGGGACAGTCCTACGAGCAGTACTTC
17	TRBD2	TRBV9	.	TRBJ2-1	CASSVVSGSGGRGEQFF	TGTGCCAGCAGCGTAGTTTCTGGGAGCGGGGGGCGTGGTGAGCAGTTCTTC
13	TRBD1	TRBV6-5	.	TRBJ2-2	CATTQGYTGELFF	TGTGCCACTACACAGGGGTACACCGGGGAGCTGTTTTTT
14	.	TRBV5-1	.	TRBJ1-1	CASSWTAQDTEAFF	TGCGCCAGTTCCTGGACAGCCCAGGACACTGAAGCTTTCTTT
17	TRBD2	TRBV5-4	few	TRBJ2-3	CASSLVTSGGGTDTQYF	TGTGCCAGCAGCTTGGTGACTAGCGGGGGGGGCACAGATACGCAGTATTTT
14	TRBD1	TRBV5-1	.	TRBJ1-2	CASTMRQGGDGYTF	TGCGCCAGCACGATGAGGCAGGGGGGCGATGGCTACACCTTC
14	.	TRBV3-1/TRBV3-2	.	TRBJ2-1	CASSQVGLWNEQFF	TGTGCCAGCAGCCAAGTTGGGCTATGGAATGAGCAGTTCTTC
14	.	TRBV6-2/TRBV6-3	.	TRBJ2-7	CASSYIVGGHEQYF	TGTGCCAGCAGTTACATAGTCGGGGGACACGAGCAGTACTTC
11	.	TRBV6-2/TRBV6-3	.	TRBJ1-4	CASSPREKLFF	TGTGCCAGCAGCCCCAGGGAAAAACTGTTTTTT
14	.	TRBV5-1	.	TRBJ1-3	CASSLDREGNTIYF	TGCGCCAGCAGCTTGGACAGGGAAGGAAACACCATATATTTT
15	.	TRBV7-9	.	TRBJ1-1	CASSSWTGSNTEAFF	TGTGCCAGCAGCTCCTGGACTGGGTCGAACACTGAAGCTTTCTTT
13	.	TRBV27	.	TRBJ2-7	CASSTYPSYEQYF	TGTGCCAGCAGTACCTACCCGTCCTACGAGCAGTACTTC
17	TRBD1	TRBV7-2	.	TRBJ2-4	CASSEKQGAFPKNIQYF	TGTGCCAGCAGCGAAAAACAGGGGGCTTTCCCCAAAAACATTCAGTACTTC
17	TRBD1	TRBV27	.	TRBJ2-5	CASSFQPGGQYQETQYF	TGTGCCAGCAGTTTTCAACCAGGGGGCCAGTACCAAGAGACCCAGTACTTC
16	.	TRBV5-1	.	TRBJ1-4	CASSLGPGGLDEKLFF	TGCGCCAGCAGCCTGGGGCCCGGGGGGTTGGATGAAAAACTGTTTTTT
15	.	TRBV3-1/TRBV3-2	once	TRBJ1-2	CASSQDRGTGYGYTF	TGTGCCAGCAGCCAAGATAGGGGAACAGGCTATGGCTACACCTTC
14	.	TRBV19	once	TRBJ1-2	CASSIEDGIYGYTF	TGTGCCAGTAGTATAGAGGACGGGATCTATGGCTACACCTTC